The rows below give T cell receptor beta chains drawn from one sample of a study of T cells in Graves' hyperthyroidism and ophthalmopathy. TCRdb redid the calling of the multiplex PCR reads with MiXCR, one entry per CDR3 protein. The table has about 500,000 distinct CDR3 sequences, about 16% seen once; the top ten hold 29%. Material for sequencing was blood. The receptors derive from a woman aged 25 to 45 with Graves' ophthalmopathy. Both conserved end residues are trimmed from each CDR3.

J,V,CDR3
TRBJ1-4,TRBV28,ASAAGEKLF
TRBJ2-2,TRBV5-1,ASARDRTTGELF
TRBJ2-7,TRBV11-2,ASSPWGQGWGQY
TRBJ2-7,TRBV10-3,AISEPLSQGQIDEQY
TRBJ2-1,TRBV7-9,ASSGYRAEQF
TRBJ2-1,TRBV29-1,SVEFPLRRSDEQF
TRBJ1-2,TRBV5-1,ASSLALTGDGYT
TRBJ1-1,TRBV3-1,ASSPGDLLAF
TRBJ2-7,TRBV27,ASSSTGTNYEQY
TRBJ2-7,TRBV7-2,ASSLVSGGSPHEQY
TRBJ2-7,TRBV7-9,ASSSGGLAGAYEQY
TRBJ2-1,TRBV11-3,ASSLDTSQNEQF
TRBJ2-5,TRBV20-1,SASRASGNIQETQY
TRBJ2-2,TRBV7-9,ASSFGENTGELF
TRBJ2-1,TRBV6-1,ASIPGTISYNEQF
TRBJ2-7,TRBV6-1,ASSPTGTSGLPYEQY
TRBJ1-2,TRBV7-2,ASSLVASGPGYT
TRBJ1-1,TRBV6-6,ASSYVAVGNTEAF
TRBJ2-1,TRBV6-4,ASSDSAGGLYNEQF
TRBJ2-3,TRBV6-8,ASGEPTSGSSDTQY
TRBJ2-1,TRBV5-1,ASSVGQYNEQF
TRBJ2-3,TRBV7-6,ASSMTSGRPQDTQY
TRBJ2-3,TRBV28,ASSPPRTSRGADTQY
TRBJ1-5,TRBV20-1,SARDSPGNQPQH
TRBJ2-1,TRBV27,ASTGTSGRYNEQF
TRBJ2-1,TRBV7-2,ASSSNAGDEQF
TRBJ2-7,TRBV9,ASSVATGPPYEQY